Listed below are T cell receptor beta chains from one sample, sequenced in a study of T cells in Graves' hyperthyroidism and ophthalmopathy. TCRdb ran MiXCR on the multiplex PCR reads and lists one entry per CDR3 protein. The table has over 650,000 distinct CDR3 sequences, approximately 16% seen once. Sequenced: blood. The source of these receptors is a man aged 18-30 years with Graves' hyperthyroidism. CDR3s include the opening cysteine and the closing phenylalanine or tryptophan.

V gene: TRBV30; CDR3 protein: CAWSVPGELYEQYF
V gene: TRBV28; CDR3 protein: CASSLGRVHSYEQYF
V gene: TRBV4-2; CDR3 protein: CASGSPGLAASYEQYF
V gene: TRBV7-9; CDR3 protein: CASSFGTSGMGEQFF
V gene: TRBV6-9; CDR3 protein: CASSYRGDGNYGYTF
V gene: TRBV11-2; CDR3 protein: CASSNQQGDNEQFF
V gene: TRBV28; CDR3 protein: CASSLSITEYSNQPQHF
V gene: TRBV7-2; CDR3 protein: CASSLGSGRAGDTQYF
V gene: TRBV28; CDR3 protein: CASSLQNYGYTF
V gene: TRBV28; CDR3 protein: CASSFAGYGNTIYF
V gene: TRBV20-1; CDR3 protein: CSAIDRLNSYEQYF
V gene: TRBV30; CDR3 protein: CAWTLGGVTNEQFF
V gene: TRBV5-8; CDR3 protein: CASSLKSHSSYEQYF
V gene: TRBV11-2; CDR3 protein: CASSPAGTKYNEQFF
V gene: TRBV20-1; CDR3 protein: CSAPTSGEETQYF
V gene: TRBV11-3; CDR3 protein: CASSRRGSYEQYF
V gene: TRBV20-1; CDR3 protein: CSAYGTVQETQYF
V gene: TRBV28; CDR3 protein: CASRGLNYGYTF
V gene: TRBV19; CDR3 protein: CASSSQGRSGELFF
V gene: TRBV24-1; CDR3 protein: CATSASRRQSGANVLTF
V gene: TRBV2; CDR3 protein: CARRFSSGANVLTF
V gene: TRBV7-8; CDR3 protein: CASSLAPGGSSYNEQFF
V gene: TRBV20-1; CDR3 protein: CSAAYEGKGPRVETEAFF
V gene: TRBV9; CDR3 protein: CASSGRREGNEQFF
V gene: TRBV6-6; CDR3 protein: CASSYRGAGTDTQYF
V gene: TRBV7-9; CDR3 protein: CASSLAPAPTIYF
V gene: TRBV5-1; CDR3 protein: CASSEGQGWMWYF
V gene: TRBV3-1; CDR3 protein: CANSQDRGTSALDEQFF
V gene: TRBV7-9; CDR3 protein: CASSSRGMEQYF
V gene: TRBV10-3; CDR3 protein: CAISAGTRNTGELFF
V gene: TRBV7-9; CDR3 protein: CASSRDRGRQETQYF
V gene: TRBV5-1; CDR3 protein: CASSEDRGLDEQYF
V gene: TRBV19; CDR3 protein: CASSPPTVKISNQPQHF
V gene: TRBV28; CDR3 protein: CASTSIDSNQPQHF
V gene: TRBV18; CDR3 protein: CASSPRAGEDYGYTF
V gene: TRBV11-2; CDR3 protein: CATPGGANTGELFF
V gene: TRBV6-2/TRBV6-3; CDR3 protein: CASNIFWTSGRPETQYF
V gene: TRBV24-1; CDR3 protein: CATSAEEGGYTF
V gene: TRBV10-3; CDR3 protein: CASNPGMDNEQFF
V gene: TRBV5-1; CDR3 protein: CASQQRTSGRMTYEQYF
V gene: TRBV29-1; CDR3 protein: CSVGGTGYRDGYTF
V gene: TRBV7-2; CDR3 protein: CASSLGGRSAQPQHF
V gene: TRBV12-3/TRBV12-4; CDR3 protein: CASSFYSKGTEAFF
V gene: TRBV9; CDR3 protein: CASSTTSTSYAIYEQYF
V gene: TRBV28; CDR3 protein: CASRDPGTGVWPQHF
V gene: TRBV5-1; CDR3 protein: CASSLALGPPSYNEQFF
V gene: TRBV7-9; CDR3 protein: CASSLPAGGTDTQYF
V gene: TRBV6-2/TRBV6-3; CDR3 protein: CASNLEGSSQETQYF
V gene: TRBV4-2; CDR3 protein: CASSQDPRANTEAFF
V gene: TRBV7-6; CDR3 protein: CASSLLGQDNEQFF
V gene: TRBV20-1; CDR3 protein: CSAGYSGTSGSSDEQFF
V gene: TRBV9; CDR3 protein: CASSVEGQGGTLHF
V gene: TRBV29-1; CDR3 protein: CSVRPGLAAEQYF
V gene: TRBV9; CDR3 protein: CASSVLATDTQYF
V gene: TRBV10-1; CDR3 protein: CASSEWSLASDTQYF
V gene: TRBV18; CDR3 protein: CASSPKGRESNEQFF
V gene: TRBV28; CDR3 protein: CASSFSLTSGLYNEQFF
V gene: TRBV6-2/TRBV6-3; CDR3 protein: CASSYRTVPSGANVLTF